What follows are 6 T cell receptor beta chains derived from one specimen sequenced in a study of T cell responses to AZD1222 COVID-19 vaccine. Profiled with immunoSEQ multiplex PCR; TCRdb holds only in-frame clones, not every one. The profile covers approximately 73,000 clones, with nearly 85% appearing a single time and about 3% taken by the ten largest. The source was peripheral blood, collected on day 0 of AZD1222 vaccination. The receptors were gathered from an adult in good health.

The gene calls are TRBV18 and TRBJ2-5; the match to TRBD1 covers 9 bases. The V and J ends lost 2 bases and 5 bases, in that order; junction bases with no gene match: 3. The CDR3 length is 14 residues. Germline loops: CDR1 KGHSH, CDR2 LQKENI. CDR3: CASSPSGQGETQYF. The CDR3 DNA is TGTGCCAGCTCACCAAGTGGACAGGGGGAGACCCAGTACTTC.

The chain carries TRBV19 and TRBJ2-1; D unresolved. Germline V lookup: CDR1 LNHDA, CDR2 SQIVND (reference sequence). CDR3 length: 14 amino acids. Trimming left V 7 bases short and J 4 bases short, with 14 bases between. Here the CDR3 DNA reads TGTGCCAGTAAATATGCAGGCAGTTACAATGAGCAGTTCTTC. Encoded protein: CASKYAGSYNEQFF.

This clone was counted a few times. The gene calls are TRBV5-6 and TRBJ2-7; perhaps TRBD2 as D (6 bases). Germline V gene data show CDR1 as SGHDT and CDR2 as YYEEEE. Trimming stripped 1 base from V and 7 bases from J, with 12 bases between. CDR3 size: 13 residues. CDR3 bases: TGTGCCAGCAGCTTGTCGGGAGCAAGGGAGCAGTACTTC. This sequence encodes CASSLSGAREQYF.

The chain is built from TRBV5-8 and TRBJ1-5, with D perhaps TRBD1 (5 bases). Per germline, CDR1 SGHTS and CDR2 YDEGEE. This CDR3 has 16 amino acids. Trimming stripped 4 bases from V and 7 bases from J, with 21 bases between. This CDR3 reads CASSPNLRGGWQPQHF. CDR3 DNA sequence: TGTGCCAGCAGCCCCAATTTGAGGGGCGGGTGGCAGCCCCAGCATTTT. The full variable domain, with the rest looked up from reference TRBV5-8 and TRBJ1-5, is EAGVTQSPTHLIKTRGQQATLRCSPISGHTSVYWYQQALGLGLQFLLWYDEGEERNRGNFPPRFSGRQFPNYSSELNVNALELEDSALYLCASSPNLRGGWQPQHFGDGTRLSIL.

The V gene is TRBV10-3, the J gene TRBJ2-3, with 9 bases identical to TRBD1. J was trimmed by 2 bases and V by 4 bases; bases with no gene match: 4. This CDR3 spans 15 amino acids. Germline CDR1 and CDR2: ENHRY and SYGVKD. CDR3 loop: CAISGRTGATDTQYF. As DNA, the CDR3 is TGTGCCATCAGTGGGAGGACAGGGGCCACAGATACGCAGTATTTT.

In this sample, this clone turned up a few times. V gene TRBV5-1 combines with J gene TRBJ1-1, with 7 bases lining up with TRBD1. The CDR3 loop spans 15 amino acids. The V segment lost 3 bases and the J segment 4 bases; nucleotides outside the gene matches: 9. Germline assignment: CDR1 SGHRS and CDR2 YFSETQ. The CDR3 region is CASSSNRGGGTEAFF. The CDR3 nucleotides read TGCGCCAGCAGCTCAAACAGGGGAGGGGGCACTGAAGCTTTCTTT. The variable domain in full, with the rest retrieved from reference TRBV5-1 and TRBJ1-1, is KAGVTQTPRYLIKTRGQQVTLSCSPISGHRSVSWYQQTPGQGLQFLFEYFSETQRNKGNFPGRFSGRQFSNSRSEMNVSTLELGDSALYLCASSSNRGGGTEAFFGQGTRLTVV.